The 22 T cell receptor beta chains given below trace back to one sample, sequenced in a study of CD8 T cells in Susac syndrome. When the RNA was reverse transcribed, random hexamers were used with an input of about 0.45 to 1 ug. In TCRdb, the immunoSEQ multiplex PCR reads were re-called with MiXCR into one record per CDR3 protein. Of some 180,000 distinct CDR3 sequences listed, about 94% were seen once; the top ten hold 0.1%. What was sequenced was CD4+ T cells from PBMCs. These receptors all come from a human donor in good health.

The CDR3 reads CASSDLGREDTQYF. CDR3 nucleotides: TGTGCCAGCAGTGACTTGGGCAGGGAAGATACGCAGTATTTT. This chain joins TRBV25-1 and TRBJ2-3; D possibly corresponds to TRBD1 (5 bases). The CDR3 totals 14 residues. Germline V CDR1 and CDR2: MGHDK, SYGVNS. V was trimmed by 3 bases and J by 5 bases, leaving 12 bases between them.

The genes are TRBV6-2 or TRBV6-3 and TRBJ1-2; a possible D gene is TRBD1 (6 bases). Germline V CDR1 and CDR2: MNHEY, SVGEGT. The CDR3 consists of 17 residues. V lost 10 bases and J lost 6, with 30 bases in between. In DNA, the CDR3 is TGTGCCATCGAGACAGGTCCAAGTTCTGGGGGATATAATGGCTACACCTTC. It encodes CAIETGPSSGGYNGYTF.

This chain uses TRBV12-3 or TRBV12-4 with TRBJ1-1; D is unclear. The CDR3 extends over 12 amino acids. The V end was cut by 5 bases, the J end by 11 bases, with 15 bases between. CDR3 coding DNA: TGTGCCAGCAGTCCCTCTTCCGGAGGGGCTTTCTTT. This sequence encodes CASSPSSGGAFF.

DNA of the CDR3: TGCAGCGTGGCCTGGAACACCGGGGAGCTGTTTTTT. Protein product: CSVAWNTGELFF. The gene calls are TRBV29-1 and TRBJ2-2; no reliable D call. The CDR3 extends over 12 amino acids. Trimming left V 6 bases short and J 1 base short, with 6 bases between. Germline values: CDR1 SQVTM, CDR2 ANQGSEA.

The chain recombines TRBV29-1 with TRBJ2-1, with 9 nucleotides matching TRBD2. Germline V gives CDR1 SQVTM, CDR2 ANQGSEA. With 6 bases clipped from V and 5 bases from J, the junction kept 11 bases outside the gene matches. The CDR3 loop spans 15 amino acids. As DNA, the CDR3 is TGCAGCGTCCGGATGGCGGGGGGGATGCACAATGAGCAGTTCTTC. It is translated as CSVRMAGGMHNEQFF.

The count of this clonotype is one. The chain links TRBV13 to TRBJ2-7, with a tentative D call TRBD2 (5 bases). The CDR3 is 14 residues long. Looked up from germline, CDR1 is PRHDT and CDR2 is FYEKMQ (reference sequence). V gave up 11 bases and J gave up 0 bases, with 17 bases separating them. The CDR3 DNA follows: TGTGCCGGATCCTCTGGACTGAGCTCCTACGAGCAGTACTTC. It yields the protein CAGSSGLSSYEQYF.

In DNA, the CDR3 is TGCGCCAGCAGGGGGACTAGCGTCTACAATGAGCAGTTCTTC. Translation: CASRGTSVYNEQFF. The genes are TRBV5-1 and TRBJ2-1; 10 bases fit TRBD2. J lost 3 bases, V lost 5 bases, and 2 bases had no gene match. The germline gives CDR1 SGHRS, CDR2 YFSETQ. The CDR3 loop spans 14 amino acids.

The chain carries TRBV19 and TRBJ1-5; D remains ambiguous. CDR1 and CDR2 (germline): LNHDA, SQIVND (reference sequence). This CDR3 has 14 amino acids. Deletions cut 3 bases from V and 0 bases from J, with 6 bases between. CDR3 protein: CASSISSSNQPQHF. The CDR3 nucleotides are TGTGCCAGTAGTATCTCAAGTAGCAATCAGCCCCAGCATTTT.

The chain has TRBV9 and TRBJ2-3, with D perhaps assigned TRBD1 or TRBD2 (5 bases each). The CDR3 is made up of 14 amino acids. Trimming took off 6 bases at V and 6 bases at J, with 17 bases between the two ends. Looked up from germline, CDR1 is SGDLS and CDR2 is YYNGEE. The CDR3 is CASNGSGTPDTQYF. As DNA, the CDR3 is TGTGCCAGCAATGGATCAGGGACCCCCGATACGCAGTATTTT.

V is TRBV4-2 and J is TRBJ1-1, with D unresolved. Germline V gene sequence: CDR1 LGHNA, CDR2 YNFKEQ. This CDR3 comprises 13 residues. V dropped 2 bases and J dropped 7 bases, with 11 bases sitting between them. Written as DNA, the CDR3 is TGTGCCAGCAGCCAATCATGGGATGGTGAAGCTTTCTTT. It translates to CASSQSWDGEAFF.

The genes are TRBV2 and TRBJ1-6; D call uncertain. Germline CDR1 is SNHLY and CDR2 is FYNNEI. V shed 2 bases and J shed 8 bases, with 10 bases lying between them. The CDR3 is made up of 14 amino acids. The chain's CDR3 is CASSEKPRDSPLHF. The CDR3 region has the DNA TGTGCCAGCAGTGAAAAGCCAAGGGATTCACCCCTCCACTTT.

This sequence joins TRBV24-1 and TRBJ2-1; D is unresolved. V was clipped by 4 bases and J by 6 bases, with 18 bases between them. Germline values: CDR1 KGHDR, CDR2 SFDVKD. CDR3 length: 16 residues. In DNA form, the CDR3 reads TGTGCCACCAGTGAGCCGACCCCAACTCGGATCAATGAGCAGTTCTTC. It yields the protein CATSEPTPTRINEQFF.

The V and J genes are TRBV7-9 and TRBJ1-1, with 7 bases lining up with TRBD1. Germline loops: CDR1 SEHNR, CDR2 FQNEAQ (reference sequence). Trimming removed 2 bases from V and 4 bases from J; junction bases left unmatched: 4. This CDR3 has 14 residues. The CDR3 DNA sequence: TGTGCCAGCAGCTTATCCAGGGGGTTCACTGAAGCTTTCTTT. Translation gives CASSLSRGFTEAFF.

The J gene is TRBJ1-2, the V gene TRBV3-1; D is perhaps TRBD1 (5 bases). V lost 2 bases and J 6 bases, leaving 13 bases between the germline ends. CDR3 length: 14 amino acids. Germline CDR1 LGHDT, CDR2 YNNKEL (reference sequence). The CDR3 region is CASSQRGRDHGYTF. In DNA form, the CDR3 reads TGTGCCAGCAGCCAAAGAGGCAGGGACCATGGCTACACCTTC.

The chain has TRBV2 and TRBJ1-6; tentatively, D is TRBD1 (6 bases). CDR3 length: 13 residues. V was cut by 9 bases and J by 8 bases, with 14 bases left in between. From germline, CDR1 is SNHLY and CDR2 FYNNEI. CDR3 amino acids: CASRTTGYSPLHF. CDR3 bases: TGTGCCAGTAGAACTACAGGGTATTCACCCCTCCACTTT.

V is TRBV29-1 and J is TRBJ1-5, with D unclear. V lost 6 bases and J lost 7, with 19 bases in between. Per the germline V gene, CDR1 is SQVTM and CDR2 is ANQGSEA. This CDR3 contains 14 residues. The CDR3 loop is CSVAPGKADQPQHF. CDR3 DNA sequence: TGCAGCGTCGCTCCCGGGAAGGCAGACCAGCCCCAGCATTTT. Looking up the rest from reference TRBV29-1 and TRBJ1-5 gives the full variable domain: SAVISQKPSRDICQRGTSLTIQCQVDSQVTMMFWYRQQPGQSLTLIATANQGSEATYESGFVIDKFPISRPNLTFSTLTVSNMSPEDSSIYLCSVAPGKADQPQHFGDGTRLSIL.

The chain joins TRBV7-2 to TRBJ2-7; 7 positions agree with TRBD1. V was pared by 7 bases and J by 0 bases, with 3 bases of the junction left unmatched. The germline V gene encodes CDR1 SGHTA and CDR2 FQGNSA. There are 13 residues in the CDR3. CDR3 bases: TGTGCCAGCAACCGGGACAGCTCCTACGAGCAGTACTTC. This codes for CASNRDSSYEQYF.

The CDR3 nucleotides are TGCGCCAGCAGCTCAACAGGGGCAGGAGAGACCCAGTACTTC. Protein product: CASSSTGAGETQYF. The gene calls are TRBV5-1 and TRBJ2-5; TRBD1 matches 7 bases. After removal of 3 bases from V and 4 bases from J, the junction contained 6 bases not matched to a gene. The CDR3 has 14 amino acids. The germline gives CDR1 SGHRS, CDR2 YFSETQ.

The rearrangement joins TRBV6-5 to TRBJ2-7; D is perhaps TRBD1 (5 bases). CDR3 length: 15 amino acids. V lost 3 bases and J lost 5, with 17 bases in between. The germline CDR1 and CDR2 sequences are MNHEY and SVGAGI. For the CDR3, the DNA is TGTGCCAGCAGTTATGTAGGACAACCCCCTAACGAGCAGTACTTC. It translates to CASSYVGQPPNEQYF.

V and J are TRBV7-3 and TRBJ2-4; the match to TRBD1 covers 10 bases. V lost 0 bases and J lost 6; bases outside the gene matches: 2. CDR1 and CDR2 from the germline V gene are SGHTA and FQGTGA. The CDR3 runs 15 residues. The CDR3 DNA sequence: TGTGCCAGCAGCTTAACGGGACAGGGGTTAAACATTCAGTACTTC. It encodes CASSLTGQGLNIQYF.

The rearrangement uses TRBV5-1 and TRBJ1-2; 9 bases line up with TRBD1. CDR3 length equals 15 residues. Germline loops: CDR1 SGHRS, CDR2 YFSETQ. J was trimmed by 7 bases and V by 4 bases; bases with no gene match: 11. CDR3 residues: CASSPEGQGPSGYTF. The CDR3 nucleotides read TGCGCCAGCAGCCCGGAGGGACAGGGACCCTCTGGCTACACCTTC.

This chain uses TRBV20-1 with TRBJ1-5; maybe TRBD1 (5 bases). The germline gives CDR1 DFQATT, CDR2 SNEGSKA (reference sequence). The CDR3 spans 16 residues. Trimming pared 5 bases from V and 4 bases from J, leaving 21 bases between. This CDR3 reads CSALTLAGRFNQPQHF. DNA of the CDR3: TGCAGTGCTTTGACTCTCGCGGGACGGTTTAATCAGCCCCAGCATTTT.